Listed below are T cell receptor beta chains from one sample, sequenced in a study of CD8 T cells in ankylosing spondylitis. TCRdb reprocessed the 5' RACE reads via MiXCR and lists one record per CDR3 protein. The data show 340,000 or so distinct CDR3 sequences, with approximately 15% seen just once and approximately 0.99% held by the top ten. The sample taken for sequencing was blood, either unsorted or a sorted T cell fraction (not recorded which). The receptors originated from a male donor with ankylosing spondylitis or in good health (not recorded which). Each CDR3 is given with its conserved first and last residue. D genes are given only for firm matches. Rows give clone size only sometimes, using once, few, many, or a class for an expanded clone.

D gene	V gene	clone size	J gene	CDR3 DNA	CDR3 protein
TRBD2	TRBV5-6	.	TRBJ2-3	TGTGCCAGCAGCCCAGGGACTAGATTGGATACGCAGTATTTT	CASSPGTRLDTQYF
TRBD2	TRBV20-1	few	TRBJ2-3	TGCAGTGCCCCCGGGAGGGCCGCAGATACGCAGTATTTT	CSAPGRAADTQYF
.	TRBV11-3	few	TRBJ2-4	TGTGCCAGCAGCTTAGCTCTCGCCAGGGTAGCCAAAAACATTCAGTACTTC	CASSLALARVAKNIQYF
TRBD1	TRBV5-6	.	TRBJ1-5	TGTGCCAGCAGCTCAGGACAGGGGGTCGAAAGCAATCAGCCCCAGCATTTT	CASSSGQGVESNQPQHF
.	TRBV19	few	TRBJ2-1	TGTGCCAGTAGTCCTAAAACCGGGACAAGGGTCCCCAATGAGCAGTTCTTC	CASSPKTGTRVPNEQFF
TRBD1	TRBV5-1	.	TRBJ2-2	TGCGCCAGCAGCCCGGACAGGTACGCGAACACCGGGGAGCTGTTTTTT	CASSPDRYANTGELFF
TRBD1	TRBV29-1	many	TRBJ1-1	TGCAGCGTGAGGACAGGGGGCTTGAACACTGAAGCTTTCTTT	CSVRTGGLNTEAFF
TRBD1	TRBV27	few	TRBJ1-1	TGTGCCAGCAGAGAGAGACAGGGAAGGAGTGAAGCTTTCTTT	CASRERQGRSEAFF
TRBD1	TRBV4-2	few	TRBJ1-5	TGTGCCAGCAGCCAGGCCACAGGGGGAAGCAATCAGCCCCAGCATTTT	CASSQATGGSNQPQHF
.	TRBV6-1	few	TRBJ2-7	TGTGCCAGCAGCCACGAGGGTAGGAACGAGCAGTACTTC	CASSHEGRNEQYF
.	TRBV3-1	.	TRBJ1-6	TGTGCCAGCAGCTCCCCGGCCGGGACCCGAGCTTCACCCCTCCACTTT	CASSSPAGTRASPLHF
TRBD1	TRBV7-2	many	TRBJ1-5	TGTGCCAGCAGCCCCCAGACAGGGAGAAGGGATCAGCCCCAGCATTTT	CASSPQTGRRDQPQHF
.	TRBV3-1	few	TRBJ2-1	TGTGCCAGCAGCCCGCAGGGTCTTGCGATGAATGAGCAGTTCTTC	CASSPQGLAMNEQFF
TRBD1	TRBV4-1	.	TRBJ1-3	TGCGCCAGCAGCCAAGGGGGACAGTTTGGAAACACCATATATTTT	CASSQGGQFGNTIYF
TRBD1	TRBV5-1	.	TRBJ2-7	TGCGCCAGCAGCCCGGACTCGGACAGGGGCTACGAGCAGTACTTC	CASSPDSDRGYEQYF
.	TRBV4-1	.	TRBJ1-2	TGCGCCAGCAGCCAAGGGGACACCTATGGCTACACCTTC	CASSQGDTYGYTF
.	TRBV4-2	few	TRBJ2-2	TGTGCCAGCAGCCAATACACGGGCCTTAGCGCCGGGGAGCTGTTTTTT	CASSQYTGLSAGELFF
.	TRBV20-1	.	TRBJ1-5	TGCAGTGCTAGAGACAATCGGCCTGGAGGTCAGCCCCAGCATTTT	CSARDNRPGGQPQHF
.	TRBV15	.	TRBJ1-2	TGTGCCACCAGCAGTCCCCCAATAGGTGGCTACACCTTC	CATSSPPIGGYTF
TRBD1	TRBV19	.	TRBJ2-4	TGTGCCAGTAGTATCTGGGACAGTCTAGCCAAAAACATTCAGTACTTC	CASSIWDSLAKNIQYF
.	TRBV18	once	TRBJ2-3	TGTGCCAGCTCACTCCAGGAAGGTGCGCAGTATTTT	CASSLQEGAQYF
.	TRBV11-3	few	TRBJ2-3	TGTGCCAGCAGCTTGGGGGGTGAGACAGATACGCAGTATTTT	CASSLGGETDTQYF
TRBD1	TRBV11-3	.	TRBJ1-1	TGTGCCAGCAGCCTCCGACAGGGGACCAAAATGAACACTGAAGCTTTCTTT	CASSLRQGTKMNTEAFF
.	TRBV5-1	many	TRBJ2-7	TGCGCCAGCAGCGGCAGCTTCTACGAGCAGTACTTC	CASSGSFYEQYF
.	TRBV3-1	.	TRBJ1-1	TGTGCCAGCAGCTCCCACGCCCGTACAGGGAGCAACACTGAAGCTTTCTTT	CASSSHARTGSNTEAFF
.	TRBV5-6	few	TRBJ2-5	TGTGCCAGCAGCTTGGCAGGACAGATGGAGACCCAGTACTTC	CASSLAGQMETQYF
.	TRBV15	.	TRBJ1-5	TGTGCCACCAGCAGAGATTCGAGGGGGGATCAGCCCCAGCATTTT	CATSRDSRGDQPQHF
.	TRBV15	.	TRBJ2-1	TGTGCCACCAGCAGTCGACGGGACACAGGAGGAGATGAGCAGTTCTTC	CATSSRRDTGGDEQFF
.	TRBV12-3/TRBV12-4	many	TRBJ1-1	TGTGCCAGCAGTTCGGGAGGGAGCACTGAAGCTTTCTTT	CASSSGGSTEAFF
TRBD1	TRBV5-1	few	TRBJ2-1	TGCGCCACCCCCCCCGAAGGACAGGGGGCCAGCTCCTACAATGAGCAGTTCTTC	CATPPEGQGASSYNEQFF
.	TRBV6-1	few	TRBJ1-2	TGTGCCAGCAGTGAGGGTCCCAGGGATGGCTACACCTTC	CASSEGPRDGYTF
.	TRBV12-3/TRBV12-4	.	TRBJ1-2	TGTGCCAGCACCTTAAGACTGTCCTATGGCTACACCTTC	CASTLRLSYGYTF
.	TRBV27	many	TRBJ1-4	TGTGCCAGCAGTCCTCAAGGGCGAGATGAAAAACTGTTTTTT	CASSPQGRDEKLFF
.	TRBV20-1	.	TRBJ1-2	TGCAGTGCTAGAGAAATAGGGGGCTATGGCTACACCTTC	CSAREIGGYGYTF
TRBD2	TRBV12-3/TRBV12-4	few	TRBJ2-7	TGTGCCAGCAGTTTACGGGGGGGCTACGAGCAGTACTTC	CASSLRGGYEQYF
.	TRBV5-1	few	TRBJ2-7	TGCGCCAGCAGCCCCGGGACGGGGGACCGGAGCTCCTACGAGCAGTACTTC	CASSPGTGDRSSYEQYF
TRBD1	TRBV20-1	few	TRBJ2-5	TGCAGTGCAGCGAGGACAGGGAAAGAGACCCAGTACTTC	CSAARTGKETQYF
.	TRBV10-3	few	TRBJ2-2	TGTGCCATCAGGGGAGGACAGCCAAACACCGGGGAGCTGTTTTTT	CAIRGGQPNTGELFF
.	TRBV12-3/TRBV12-4	many	TRBJ1-1	TGTGCCAGCAGGCTCCTGACGGTAATGAACACTGAAGCTTTCTTT	CASRLLTVMNTEAFF
TRBD1	TRBV20-1	.	TRBJ1-3	TGCAGTGCTCCAGACAGGGGGCCTGGAAACACCATATATTTT	CSAPDRGPGNTIYF